The 13 T cell receptor beta chains presented below share a single source sample, sequenced in a study of T cell repertoires in cytomegalovirus infection. TCRdb re-analysed the reads in MiXCR, keeping a single row per CDR3 protein. The top ten hold roughly 45% of the sample, which has 250,000 or so distinct CDR3 sequences, more than 15% seen once. Sample: CD8+ T cells from PBMCs. The receptor source for this set is a human donor in good health (CMV status not recorded). Some clones in this sample may be carry-over from other donors' samples.

A few counts support this clonotype. The chain employs TRBV2 and TRBJ2-5, with 8 nucleotides matching TRBD1. The CDR3 contains 15 residues. J lost 4 bases, V lost 9 bases, and 13 bases had no gene match. Per germline, CDR1 SNHLY and CDR2 FYNNEI. CDR3 nucleotides: TGTGCCAGGAATAGACAGGGGAGCGCCGGAGAGACCCAGTACTTC. This sequence encodes CARNRQGSAGETQYF.

This clonotype came up many times. This chain joins TRBV7-6 and TRBJ2-1; D is undetermined. The CDR3 contains 12 residues. V was cut by 6 bases and J by 7 bases, with 10 bases left in between. Germline CDR1 SGHVS, CDR2 FNYEAQ. CDR3 protein: CASRSRNNEQFF. The CDR3 DNA is TGTGCCAGCAGGTCCCGGAATAATGAGCAGTTCTTC.

This clonotype was detected ten times or more. V gene TRBV7-2 combines with J gene TRBJ1-4; TRBD1 might be the D (5 bases). Trimming pared 1 base from V and 3 bases from J, leaving 15 bases between. The CDR3 is 17 amino acids. CDR1 is SGHTA and CDR2 is FQGNSA in the germline V gene. As DNA, the CDR3 is TGTGCCAGCAGCTTAGTCCCCACTTGGGGGGCTAATGAAAAACTGTTTTTT. It is translated as CASSLVPTWGANEKLFF.

CDR3 loop: CASSPGTGMTEAFF. CDR3 DNA: TGCGCCAGCAGCCCCGGGACAGGGATGACTGAAGCTTTCTTT. This chain links TRBV5-1 with TRBJ1-1; 9 nucleotides line up with TRBD1. Unmatched junction bases numbered 6, after V lost 4 bases and J lost 5 bases. Germline CDR1 reads SGHRS; CDR2 reads YFSETQ. The CDR3 length is 14 residues.

This clonotype was picked up many times. The V gene is TRBV4-1, the J gene TRBJ1-2; the match to TRBD1 covers 7 bases. The trim removed 0 bases at V and 6 bases at J, leaving 10 bases unmatched. CDR1 is MGHRA, CDR2 YSYEKL, per germline. This CDR3 region has 16 residues. The CDR3 region is CASSQETQATGDGYTF. CDR3 bases: TGCGCCAGCAGCCAAGAAACCCAAGCCACAGGGGATGGCTACACCTTC.

This clonotype was detected only a few times. The chain has TRBV4-3 and TRBJ1-1, with 7 bases that match TRBD1. CDR1 and CDR2 (germline): LGHNA, YSLEER. The CDR3 length is 15 residues. J lost 3 bases, V lost 3 bases, and 7 bases had no gene match. CDR3 in amino acids: CASSQRPGGYTEAFF. CDR3 in DNA: TGCGCCAGCAGCCAGAGACCAGGGGGATACACTGAAGCTTTCTTT.

This clonotype was found many times. The chain carries TRBV11-2 and TRBJ1-1; D possibly corresponds to TRBD1 (5 bases). CDR3 size: 15 residues. CDR1 is SGHAT and CDR2 is FQNNGV in the germline V gene. With 3 bases removed from V and 0 bases from J, the gap between germline ends came to 11 bases. Here the CDR3 DNA reads TGTGCCAGCAGCTTCCCAGGGTTGGTGAACACTGAAGCTTTCTTT. Protein product: CASSFPGLVNTEAFF.

The gene calls are TRBV20-1 and TRBJ2-2; possibly TRBD1 for D (6 bases). Between the trimmed V and J ends, which lost 2 bases and 1 base, there was a span of 14 bases. The CDR3 is made up of 16 amino acids. Germline lookup yields CDR1 DFQATT and CDR2 SNEGSKA (reference sequence). CDR3 residues: CSARPQGRENTGELFF. Here the CDR3 DNA reads TGCAGTGCTAGACCGCAGGGGCGAGAGAACACCGGGGAGCTGTTTTTT.

CDR3 in DNA: TGCAGTGCTACGGGGGACCGTTTCTGGAATTCACCCCTCCACTTT. Translated: CSATGDRFWNSPLHF. The rearrangement links TRBV20-1 to TRBJ1-6, with a tentative D call TRBD1 (5 bases). Germline CDR1 and CDR2: DFQATT and SNEGSKA (reference sequence). The V end lost 4 bases, the J end lost 7 bases, and 17 bases lay between the germline ends. The CDR3 runs 15 residues.

The chain recombines TRBV4-2 with TRBJ1-1; TRBD1 agrees at 9 bases. V lost 5 bases and J lost 4; bases outside the gene matches: 5. Germline CDR1 LGHNA, CDR2 YNFKEQ. This CDR3 has 14 amino acids. The DNA for the CDR3 is TGTGCCAGCAGCGCCCGGGACAGGGCCACTGAAGCTTTCTTT. It is translated as CASSARDRATEAFF.

The chain is built from TRBV6-6 and TRBJ1-5; a possible D gene is TRBD1 (5 bases). CDR3 length: 18 amino acids. Germline values: CDR1 MNHNY, CDR2 SVGAGI (reference sequence). Trimming cost V 2 bases and J 7 bases, with 24 bases left between them. CDR3 sequence: CASSYPRIRDPTEQPQHF. CDR3 nucleotide sequence: TGTGCCAGCAGTTACCCACGTATCAGGGATCCAACGGAACAGCCCCAGCATTTT.

This clonotype was observed many times. The gene calls are TRBV7-2 and TRBJ2-1; 7 positions agree with TRBD2. This CDR3 has 12 residues. CDR1 and CDR2 (germline): SGHTA, FQGNSA. Trimming took 3 bases from V and 9 from J; bases not matched to a gene: 2. CDR3 nucleotides: TGTGCCAGCAGCTTGGGCGGGGGTGAGCAGTTCTTC. Protein sequence: CASSLGGGEQFF.

There are many counts of this clonotype. The V gene is TRBV7-9, the J gene TRBJ2-7; TRBD1 matches 9 bases. This CDR3 region has 16 residues. From germline, CDR1 is SEHNR and CDR2 FQNEAQ (reference sequence). V lost 5 bases to trimming and J lost 4 bases; unmatched junction nucleotides: 12. The CDR3 sequence: CASSTTGGPKFYEQYF. In DNA form, the CDR3 reads TGTGCCAGCAGCACGACAGGGGGACCTAAATTTTACGAGCAGTACTTC.